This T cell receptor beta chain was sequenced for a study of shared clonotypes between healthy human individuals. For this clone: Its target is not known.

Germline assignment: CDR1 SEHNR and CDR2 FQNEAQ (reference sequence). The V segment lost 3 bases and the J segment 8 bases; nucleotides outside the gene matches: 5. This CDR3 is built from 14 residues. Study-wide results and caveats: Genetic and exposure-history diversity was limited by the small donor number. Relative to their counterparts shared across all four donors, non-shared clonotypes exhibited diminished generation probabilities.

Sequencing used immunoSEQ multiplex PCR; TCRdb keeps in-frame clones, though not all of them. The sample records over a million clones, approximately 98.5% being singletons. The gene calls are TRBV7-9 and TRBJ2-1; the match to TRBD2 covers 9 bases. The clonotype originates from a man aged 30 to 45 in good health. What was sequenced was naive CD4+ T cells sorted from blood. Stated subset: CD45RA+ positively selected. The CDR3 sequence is CASSLTSGVYEQFF. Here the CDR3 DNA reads TGTGCCAGCAGCTTGACTAGCGGTGTATATGAGCAGTTCTTC.